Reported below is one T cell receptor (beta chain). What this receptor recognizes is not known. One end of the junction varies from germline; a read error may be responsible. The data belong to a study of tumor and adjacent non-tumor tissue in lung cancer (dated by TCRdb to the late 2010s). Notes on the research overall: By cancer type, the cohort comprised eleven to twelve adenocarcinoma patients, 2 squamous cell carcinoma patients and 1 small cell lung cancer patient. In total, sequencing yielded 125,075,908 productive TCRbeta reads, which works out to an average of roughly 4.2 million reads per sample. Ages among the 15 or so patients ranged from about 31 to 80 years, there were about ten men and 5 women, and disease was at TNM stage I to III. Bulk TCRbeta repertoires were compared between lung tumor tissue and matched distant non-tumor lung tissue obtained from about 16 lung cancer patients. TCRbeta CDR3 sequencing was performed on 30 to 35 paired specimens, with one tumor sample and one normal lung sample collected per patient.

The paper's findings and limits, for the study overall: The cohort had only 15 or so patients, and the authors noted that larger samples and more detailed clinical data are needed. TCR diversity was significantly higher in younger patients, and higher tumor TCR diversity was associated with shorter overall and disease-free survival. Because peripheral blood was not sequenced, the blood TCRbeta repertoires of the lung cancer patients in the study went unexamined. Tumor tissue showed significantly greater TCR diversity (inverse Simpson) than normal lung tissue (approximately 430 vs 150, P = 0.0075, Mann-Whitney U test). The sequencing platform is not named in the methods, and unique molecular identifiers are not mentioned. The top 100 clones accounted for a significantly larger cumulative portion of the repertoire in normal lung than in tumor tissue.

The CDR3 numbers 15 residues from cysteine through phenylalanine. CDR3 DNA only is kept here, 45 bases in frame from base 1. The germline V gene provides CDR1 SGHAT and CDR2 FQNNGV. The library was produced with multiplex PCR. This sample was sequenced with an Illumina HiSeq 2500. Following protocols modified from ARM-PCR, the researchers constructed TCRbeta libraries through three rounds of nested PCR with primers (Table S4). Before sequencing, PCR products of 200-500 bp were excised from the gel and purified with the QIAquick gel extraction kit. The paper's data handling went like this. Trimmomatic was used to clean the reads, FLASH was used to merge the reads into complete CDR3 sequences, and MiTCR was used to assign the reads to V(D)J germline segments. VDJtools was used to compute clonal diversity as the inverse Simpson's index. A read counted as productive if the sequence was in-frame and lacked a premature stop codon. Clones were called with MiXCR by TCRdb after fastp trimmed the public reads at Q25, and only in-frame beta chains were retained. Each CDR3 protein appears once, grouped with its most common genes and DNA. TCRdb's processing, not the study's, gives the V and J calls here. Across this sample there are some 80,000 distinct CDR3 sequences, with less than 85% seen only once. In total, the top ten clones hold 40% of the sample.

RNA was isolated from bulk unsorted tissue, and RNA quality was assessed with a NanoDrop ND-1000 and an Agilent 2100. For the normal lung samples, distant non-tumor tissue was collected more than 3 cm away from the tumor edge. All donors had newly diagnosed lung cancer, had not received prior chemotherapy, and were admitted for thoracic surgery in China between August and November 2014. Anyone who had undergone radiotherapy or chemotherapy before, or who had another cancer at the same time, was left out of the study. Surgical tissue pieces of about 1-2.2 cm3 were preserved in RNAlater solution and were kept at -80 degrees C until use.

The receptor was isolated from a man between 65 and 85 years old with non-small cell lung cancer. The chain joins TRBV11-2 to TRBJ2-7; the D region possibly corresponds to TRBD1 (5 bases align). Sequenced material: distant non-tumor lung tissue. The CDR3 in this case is CARSLDGRGRYEQYF. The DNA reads TGTGCCAGGAGCTTAGATGGAAGGGGCAGGTACGAGCAGTACTTC.